This is a list of T cell receptor beta chains from one sample in a study of T-cell memory formation after mild COVID-19. TCRdb fed the 5' RACE reads into MiXCR, producing one record per CDR3 protein. The sample consists of roughly 300,000 distinct CDR3 sequences, about 13% of them appearing once. The sample taken for sequencing was PBMCs or a T cell subset sorted from them (not recorded which). The receptor set was obtained from a man aged 18 to 29 who had mild COVID-19 (a few samples of this study predate the infection). Cell type and time point are not known. CDR3s include the opening cysteine and the closing phenylalanine or tryptophan. D genes are given only for firm matches. Part of the rows lack a size; the others show once, few, many or a class for expanded clones.

abundance,d_gene,v_gene,j_gene,CDR3nt,CDR3aa
few,TRBD1,TRBV7-2,TRBJ2-1,TGTGCCAGCAGCTTAGTCGCGGACAGGGTATACAATGAGCAGTTCTTC,CASSLVADRVYNEQFF
few,NA,TRBV28,TRBJ2-1,TGTGCCAGCAGTTTGGGCGGACGATCCTACAATGAGCAGTTCTTC,CASSLGGRSYNEQFF
many,TRBD1,TRBV6-1,TRBJ2-1,TGTGCCAGCAGGCCGACAGGGGCGACTCGAAATGAGCAGTTCTTC,CASRPTGATRNEQFF
many,TRBD2,TRBV29-1,TRBJ2-1,TGCAGCGCACGCGGGCTAGCGGGGGGGCTGGTGGATGAGCAGTTCTTC,CSARGLAGGLVDEQFF
NA,TRBD1,TRBV6-5,TRBJ2-7,TGTGCCAGCAGCCCCGGGACAGGGTTATCCGAGCAGTACTTC,CASSPGTGLSEQYF
NA,TRBD2,TRBV7-8,TRBJ2-1,TGTGCCAGCAGCATTAGAGCTAGCGGGGAGGCTGATGAGCAGTTCTTC,CASSIRASGEADEQFF
once,NA,TRBV7-2,TRBJ1-1,TGTGCCAGCAGCTTAGCAGGTCAGGGCGCTGAAGCTTTCTTT,CASSLAGQGAEAFF
few,TRBD2,TRBV10-2,TRBJ2-1,TGCGCCAGCAGAGGACTAGCGCAAGGTGAGCAGTTCTTC,CASRGLAQGEQFF
few,NA,TRBV27,TRBJ2-2,TGTGCCAGCAGTTTATCTTTGAACACCGGGGAGCTGTTTTTT,CASSLSLNTGELFF
NA,TRBD2,TRBV5-1,TRBJ2-1,TGCGCCAGCAGCTTACTAGCGGCAAGCTCCTACAATGAGCAGTTCTTC,CASSLLAASSYNEQFF
few,NA,TRBV7-2,TRBJ2-2,TGTGCCAGCAGCTTAGTTTCCGGGCCCGGTCGGGAGCTGTTTTTT,CASSLVSGPGRELFF
few,NA,TRBV20-1,TRBJ2-1,TGCAGTGCTAGAATCAGGGAATTATACAATGAGCAGTTCTTC,CSARIRELYNEQFF
few,TRBD1,TRBV4-1,TRBJ1-1,TGCGCCAGCAGCGCTCGGACAGGCCGGGGCACTGAAGCTTTCTTT,CASSARTGRGTEAFF
many,TRBD2,TRBV20-1,TRBJ2-1,TGCAGTGCCAAGGGACTAGCGGGGGGTAATGAGCAGTTCTTC,CSAKGLAGGNEQFF
few,TRBD2,TRBV12-3/TRBV12-4,TRBJ2-7,TGTGCCAGCAGAACCGCGGGGGGCGCCTACGAGCAGTACTTC,CASRTAGGAYEQYF
NA,TRBD1,TRBV15,TRBJ2-3,TGTGCCACCAGCAGTGCACCTCCAACCCAACAGGGGCGTCAAGATACGCAGTATTTT,CATSSAPPTQQGRQDTQYF
few,TRBD1,TRBV7-9,TRBJ2-2,TGTGCCAGCAGCTTCAGAGGGGGCCTGAACACCGGGGAGCTGTTTTTT,CASSFRGGLNTGELFF
few,NA,TRBV6-2/TRBV6-3,TRBJ2-7,TGTGCCAGCAGTTACCCTATGGGAAGCTCCTACGAGCAGTACTTC,CASSYPMGSSYEQYF
NA,NA,TRBV6-5,TRBJ2-6,TGTGCCAGCAGTTACATAGCCTCTGGGGCCAACGTCCTGACTTTC,CASSYIASGANVLTF
NA,NA,TRBV4-3,TRBJ2-3,TGCGCCAGCAGCCCCCGGTGGGGGACTAGCACAGATACGCAGTATTTT,CASSPRWGTSTDTQYF
few,NA,TRBV6-2/TRBV6-3,TRBJ2-7,TGTGCCAGCAGTTACGGTCCGGACTTCTACGAGCAGTACTTC,CASSYGPDFYEQYF
NA,NA,TRBV3-1,TRBJ2-6,TGTGCCAGCAGCCAAGTTTCTGGCTCTGGGGCCAACGTCCTGACTTTC,CASSQVSGSGANVLTF
NA,NA,TRBV6-2/TRBV6-3,TRBJ2-5,TGTGCCAGCCACAAGTCGGGGGAGACCCAGTACTTC,CASHKSGETQYF
NA,NA,TRBV7-9,TRBJ2-2,TGTGCCAGCAGCCCCGGCCTCAGCACCGGGGAGCTGTTTTTT,CASSPGLSTGELFF
few,TRBD2,TRBV30,TRBJ2-7,TGTGCCTGGGGGACTAGCGGGACCTACGAGCAGTACTTC,CAWGTSGTYEQYF
few,NA,TRBV5-1,TRBJ2-3,TGCGCCAGCAGCCCTGGGAAGCTGAGCACAGATACGCAGTATTTT,CASSPGKLSTDTQYF
NA,NA,TRBV10-3,TRBJ2-5,TGTGCCGCCGCCGACGGGGGGCTCCAAGAGACCCAGTACTTC,CAAADGGLQETQYF
few,NA,TRBV11-2,TRBJ1-2,TGTGCCAGCAGCTTAGATCCCCAGGGCGGCTATGGCTACACCTTC,CASSLDPQGGYGYTF
few,NA,TRBV14,TRBJ2-1,TGTGCCAGCAGCCGGACAGTTAGGTCCTACAATGAGCAGTTCTTC,CASSRTVRSYNEQFF
few,NA,TRBV19,TRBJ2-3,TGTGCCAGTAGTATAGCAGGGGTCGCCGATACGCAGTATTTT,CASSIAGVADTQYF
NA,NA,TRBV12-3/TRBV12-4,TRBJ1-4,TGTGCCAGCAGTACGCATGCAACTAATGAAAAACTGTTTTTT,CASSTHATNEKLFF
NA,NA,TRBV6-5,TRBJ1-6,TGTGCCAGCAGTTACTCGAATTTCGGGTTTCAGCTCCACTTT,CASSYSNFGFQLHF
NA,NA,TRBV5-1,TRBJ1-2,TGCGCCAGCAGCTCGGGGGTGAAAGGCTACACCTTC,CASSSGVKGYTF
many,TRBD1,TRBV7-6,TRBJ2-2,TGTGCCAGCAGCCCCAGACAGGGCGGGAACACCGGGGAGCTGTTTTTT,CASSPRQGGNTGELFF
NA,NA,TRBV4-1,TRBJ2-4,TGCGCCAGCAGCCAAGATCGTGGGGGGGGCTGGAGCAAAAACATTCAGTACTTC,CASSQDRGGGWSKNIQYF
few,TRBD1,TRBV7-6,TRBJ1-4,TGTGCCAGCAGCCGGGGACAGGGAATCCATGAAAAACTGTTTTTT,CASSRGQGIHEKLFF
NA,NA,TRBV20-1,TRBJ2-7,TGCAGTGCCCAGAGGGTCTACGAGCAGTACTTC,CSAQRVYEQYF
few,NA,TRBV12-3/TRBV12-4,TRBJ1-5,TGTGCCAGCAGTTCCCGGACGGATTGGCAGCCCCAGCATTTT,CASSSRTDWQPQHF
NA,NA,TRBV20-1,TRBJ1-5,TGCAGTGCTAGAGATGGTCCGGGCGAGAATCAGCCCCAGCATTTT,CSARDGPGENQPQHF
few,TRBD1,TRBV12-3/TRBV12-4,TRBJ1-5,TGTGCCAGCACTTGGACAGGGGATCAGCCCCAGCATTTT,CASTWTGDQPQHF
few,TRBD1,TRBV9,TRBJ1-1,TGTGCCAGCAGCGTGGGGACAGGGGGCACTGAAGCTTTCTTT,CASSVGTGGTEAFF